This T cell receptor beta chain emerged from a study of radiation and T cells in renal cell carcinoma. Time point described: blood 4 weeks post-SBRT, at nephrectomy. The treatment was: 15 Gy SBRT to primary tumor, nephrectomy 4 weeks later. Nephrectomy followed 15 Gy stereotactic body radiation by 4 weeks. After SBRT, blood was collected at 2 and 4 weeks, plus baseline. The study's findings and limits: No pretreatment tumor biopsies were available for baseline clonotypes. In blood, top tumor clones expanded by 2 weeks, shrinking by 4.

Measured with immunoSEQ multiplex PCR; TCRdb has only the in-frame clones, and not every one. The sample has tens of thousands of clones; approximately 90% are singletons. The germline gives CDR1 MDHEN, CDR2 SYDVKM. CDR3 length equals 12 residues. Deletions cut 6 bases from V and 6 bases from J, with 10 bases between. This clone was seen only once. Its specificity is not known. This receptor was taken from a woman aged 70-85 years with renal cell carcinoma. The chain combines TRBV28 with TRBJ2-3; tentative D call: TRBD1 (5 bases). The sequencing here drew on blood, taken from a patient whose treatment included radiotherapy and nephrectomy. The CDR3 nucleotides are TGTGCCAGCAGCACAAACAGGGATACGCAGTATTTT. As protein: CASSTNRDTQYF.